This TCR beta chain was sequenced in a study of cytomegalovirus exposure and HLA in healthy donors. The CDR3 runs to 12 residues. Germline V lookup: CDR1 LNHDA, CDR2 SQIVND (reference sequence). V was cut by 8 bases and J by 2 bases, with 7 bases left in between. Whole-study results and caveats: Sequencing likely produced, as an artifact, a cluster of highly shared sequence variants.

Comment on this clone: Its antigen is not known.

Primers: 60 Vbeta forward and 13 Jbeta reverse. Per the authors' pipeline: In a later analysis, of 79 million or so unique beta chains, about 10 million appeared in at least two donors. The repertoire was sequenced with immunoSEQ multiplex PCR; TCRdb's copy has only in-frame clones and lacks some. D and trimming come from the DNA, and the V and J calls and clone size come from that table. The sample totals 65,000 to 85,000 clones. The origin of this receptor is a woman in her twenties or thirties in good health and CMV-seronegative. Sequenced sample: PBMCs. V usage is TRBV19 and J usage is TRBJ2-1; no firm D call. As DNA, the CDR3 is TGTGCCAGTTCCTTAACCTACAATGAGCAGTTCTTC. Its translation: CASSLTYNEQFF. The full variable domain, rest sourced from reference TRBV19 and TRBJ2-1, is DGGITQSPKYLFRKEGQNVTLSCEQNLNHDAMYWYRQDPGQGLRLIYYSQIVNDFQKGDIAEGYSVSREKKESFPLTVTSAQKNPTAFYLCASSLTYNEQFFGPGTRLTVL.